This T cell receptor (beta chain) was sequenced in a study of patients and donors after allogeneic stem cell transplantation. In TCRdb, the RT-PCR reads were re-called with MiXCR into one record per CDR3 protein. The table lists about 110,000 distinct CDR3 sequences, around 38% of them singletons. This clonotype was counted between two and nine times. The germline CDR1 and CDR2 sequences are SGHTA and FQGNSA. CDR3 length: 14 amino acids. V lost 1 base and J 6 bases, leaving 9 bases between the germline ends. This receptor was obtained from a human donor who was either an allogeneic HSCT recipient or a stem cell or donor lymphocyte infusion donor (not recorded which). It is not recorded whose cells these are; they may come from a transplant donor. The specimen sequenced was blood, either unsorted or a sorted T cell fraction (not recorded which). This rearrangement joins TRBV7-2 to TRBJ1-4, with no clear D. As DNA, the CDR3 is TGTGCCAGCAGCTTAGTAGAGAGACATGAAAAACTGTTTTTT. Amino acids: CASSLVERHEKLFF.